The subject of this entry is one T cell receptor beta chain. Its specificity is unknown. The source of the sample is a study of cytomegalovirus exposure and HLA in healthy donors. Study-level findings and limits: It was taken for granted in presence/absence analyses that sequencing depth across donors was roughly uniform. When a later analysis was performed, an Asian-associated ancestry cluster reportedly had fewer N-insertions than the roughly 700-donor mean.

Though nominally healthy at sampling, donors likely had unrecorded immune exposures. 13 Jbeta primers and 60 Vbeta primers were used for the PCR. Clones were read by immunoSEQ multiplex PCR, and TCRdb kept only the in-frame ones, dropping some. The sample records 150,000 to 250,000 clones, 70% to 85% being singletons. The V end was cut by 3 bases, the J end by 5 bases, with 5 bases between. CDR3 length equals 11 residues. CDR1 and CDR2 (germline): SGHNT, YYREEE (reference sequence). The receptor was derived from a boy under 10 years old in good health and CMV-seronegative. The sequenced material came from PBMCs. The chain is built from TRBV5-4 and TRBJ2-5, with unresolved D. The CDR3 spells CASSSFETQYF. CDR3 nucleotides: TGTGCCAGCAGCTCTTTTGAGACCCAGTACTTC.